This entry lists 20 T cell receptor beta chains sequenced from one sample in a study of patients and donors after allogeneic stem cell transplantation. TCRdb analysed the RT-PCR reads with MiXCR anew, one entry per CDR3 protein. The table shows a few hundred thousand distinct CDR3 sequences, with about 37% occurring only once. Source material: blood, either unsorted or a sorted T cell fraction (not recorded which). All receptors come from a human donor who was either an allogeneic HSCT recipient or a stem cell or donor lymphocyte infusion donor (not recorded which). It is not recorded whose cells these are; they may come from a transplant donor.

This clonotype was recorded a few times. The chain has TRBV12-3 or TRBV12-4 and TRBJ1-1; D gene uncertain. CDR3 size: 13 residues. Between the trimmed V and J ends, which lost 6 bases and 1 base, there was a span of 9 bases. The CDR3 protein is CASSRASNTEAFF. The CDR3 DNA sequence: TGTGCCAGCAGCCGGGCCTCGAACACTGAAGCTTTCTTT.

CDR3 DNA: TGTGCCAGCAGTCCCCGGGGCGGGGTTGGCAATCAGCCCCAGCATTTT. It encodes CASSPRGGVGNQPQHF. The chain employs TRBV12-3 or TRBV12-4 and TRBJ1-5; tentatively, D is TRBD1 (5 bases). The CDR3 has 16 residues. Deletions cut 5 bases from V and 2 bases from J, with 16 bases between.

This clonotype showed up just a few times. The rearrangement joins TRBV5-1 to TRBJ1-2, with D possibly TRBD1 on 6 matching bases. The CDR3 totals 15 residues. Germline V lookup: CDR1 SGHRS, CDR2 YFSETQ. V was clipped by 0 bases and J by 4 bases, with 13 bases between them. The CDR3 spells CASSLVLTGSYGYTF. The CDR3 DNA sequence: TGCGCCAGCAGCTTGGTTCTGACAGGAAGCTATGGCTACACCTTC.

As DNA, the CDR3 is TGTGCCAGCACCCCACAGGGAGGGAGGACTGAAGCTTTCTTT. Translation: CASTPQGGRTEAFF. This rearrangement joins TRBV12-3 or TRBV12-4 to TRBJ1-1; D possibly corresponds to TRBD1 (6 bases). Trimming stripped 7 bases from V and 5 bases from J, with 17 bases between. The CDR3 loop spans 14 amino acids.

The table lists this clonotype with a few counts. The chain is built from TRBV29-1 and TRBJ1-1, with a tentative D call TRBD1 (5 bases). CDR1 and CDR2 (germline): SQVTM, ANQGSEA. This CDR3 comprises 15 residues. The V end lost 7 bases, the J end lost 4 bases, and 22 bases lay between the germline ends. The DNA for the CDR3 is TGCAGCGCGGAAGTGGGACCGAGAGACCTCACTGAAGCTTTCTTT. Protein product: CSAEVGPRDLTEAFF.

This chain uses TRBV19 with TRBJ2-6; D ambiguous. The V gene lost 10 bases and the J gene lost 0 bases, with 10 bases spanning the gap. The CDR3 loop spans 14 amino acids. CDR1 is LNHDA and CDR2 is SQIVND in the germline V gene (reference sequence). The CDR3 DNA reads TGTGCCACTCAGACGGCCTCTGGGGCCAACGTCCTGACTTTC. Its translation is CATQTASGANVLTF.

This clonotype was observed a handful of times. This chain links TRBV13 with TRBJ2-7; 7 nucleotides agree with TRBD1. CDR1 is PRHDT, CDR2 FYEKMQ, per germline (reference sequence). This CDR3 is 15 amino acids long. V lost 4 bases, J lost 2 bases, and 8 bases stayed unmatched. CDR3 sequence (DNA): TGTGCCAGCAGCTCTTACGGACAGGTAGCCTACGAGCAGTACTTC. Translation gives CASSSYGQVAYEQYF.

This clonotype was detected a few times. The rearrangement links TRBV19 to TRBJ1-1, with D perhaps matching TRBD1 (5 bases). The germline V gene encodes CDR1 LNHDA and CDR2 SQIVND (reference sequence). Trimming took 7 bases from V and 4 from J, leaving 13 bases between them. The CDR3 covers 13 residues. As DNA, the CDR3 is TGTGCCAGTACAACGGCAGGGTCCACTGAAGCTTTCTTT. It specifies CASTTAGSTEAFF.

This chain links TRBV7-8 with TRBJ1-6, with D tentatively TRBD1 (5 bases). CDR1 is SGHVS, CDR2 FQNEAQ, per germline. CDR3 length: 14 amino acids. V lost 2 bases to trimming and J lost 10 bases, with 12 bases between them. Written as DNA, the CDR3 is TGTGCCAGCAGCTTAAATCGGGGCCGATCACCCCTCCACTTT. As protein: CASSLNRGRSPLHF.

This rearrangement joins TRBV9 to TRBJ1-1; D is ambiguous. Per germline, CDR1 SGDLS and CDR2 YYNGEE. This CDR3 is 14 amino acids long. Trimming took off 2 bases at V and 5 bases at J, with 13 bases between the two ends. As DNA, the CDR3 is TGTGCCAGCAGCGTCGACGGTTACAGTACTGAAGCTTTCTTT. It translates to CASSVDGYSTEAFF. Drawing the rest from reference TRBV9 and TRBJ1-1, the complete variable domain is DSGVTQTPKHLITATGQRVTLRCSPRSGDLSVYWYQQSLDQGLQFLIQYYNGEERAKGNILERFSAQQFPDLHSELNLSSLELGDSALYFCASSVDGYSTEAFFGQGTRLTVV.

CDR3 loop: CASSPRLPTYNEQFF. The CDR3, as DNA: TGTGCCAGCAGCCCTAGACTACCCACCTACAATGAGCAGTTCTTC. The rearrangement joins TRBV4-2 to TRBJ2-1, with a tentative D call TRBD2 (5 bases). Germline lookup yields CDR1 LGHNA and CDR2 YNFKEQ. Deletions cut 4 bases from V and 2 bases from J, with 12 bases between. The CDR3 is 15 residues long.

V gene TRBV3-1 combines with J gene TRBJ1-1, with D unresolved. Looked up from germline, CDR1 is LGHDT and CDR2 is YNNKEL (reference sequence). Trimming removed 1 base at V and 3 bases at J, with 6 bases between. The CDR3 is 13 amino acids. The CDR3 region has the DNA TGTGCCAGCAGCCAAGTGGGAGACACTGAAGCTTTCTTT. Translating gives CASSQVGDTEAFF.

This clonotype occurred a few times. The V and J genes are TRBV9 and TRBJ1-2, with D possibly matching TRBD1 (5 bases). The CDR3 loop spans 14 amino acids. V shed 0 bases and J shed 3 bases, with 9 bases lying between them. Germline V gene lookup returns CDR1 SGDLS and CDR2 YYNGEE. Here the CDR3 reads CASSVDVGDYGYTF. For the CDR3, the DNA is TGTGCCAGCAGCGTAGATGTAGGGGACTATGGCTACACCTTC. Based on the CDR3 plus reference TRBV9 and TRBJ1-2, the full variable domain is DSGVTQTPKHLITATGQRVTLRCSPRSGDLSVYWYQQSLDQGLQFLIQYYNGEERAKGNILERFSAQQFPDLHSELNLSSLELGDSALYFCASSVDVGDYGYTFGSGTRLTVV.

This clonotype was counted a few times. This sequence joins TRBV5-1 and TRBJ1-1; the D is unclear. Germline assignment: CDR1 SGHRS and CDR2 YFSETQ. Between the trimmed V and J ends, which lost 3 bases and 4 bases, there was a span of 10 bases. CDR3 length: 13 amino acids. CDR3 DNA: TGCGCCAGCAGCTGGACCACATCCACTGAAGCTTTCTTT. Its translation: CASSWTTSTEAFF.

This clonotype turned up a few times. The chain recombines TRBV5-1 with TRBJ1-3; D perhaps matches TRBD1 (5 bases). CDR1 is SGHRS and CDR2 is YFSETQ in the germline V gene. This CDR3 has 15 amino acids. V lost 5 bases and J 0 bases, leaving 12 bases between the germline ends. The CDR3 sequence: CASRVTGSSGNTIYF. For the CDR3, the DNA is TGCGCCAGCAGAGTTACAGGAAGCTCTGGAAACACCATATATTTT.

A few counts support this clonotype. The DNA of the CDR3 is TGTGCCAGCAGTTACTACGGGGGGGCCTACGAGCAGTACTTC. As protein: CASSYYGGAYEQYF. J is TRBJ2-7 and V is TRBV6-2 or TRBV6-3, with 8 nucleotides matching TRBD2. CDR1 is MNHEY and CDR2 is SVGEGT in the germline V gene. Unmatched junction bases numbered 1, after V lost 1 base and J lost 2 bases. This CDR3 is 14 amino acids long.

This rearrangement joins TRBV5-1 to TRBJ2-1, with 7 bases that match TRBD1. Germline CDR1 and CDR2: SGHRS and YFSETQ. The CDR3 spans 15 residues. V lost 1 base and J lost 7; bases outside the gene matches: 8. The CDR3 loop is CASSLRGQAANEQFF. DNA for the CDR3: TGCGCCAGCAGCTTGAGAGGACAGGCAGCGAATGAGCAGTTCTTC.

This clonotype was detected a few times. The chain combines TRBV20-1 with TRBJ1-2; 9 bases are shared with TRBD1. The germline gives CDR1 DFQATT, CDR2 SNEGSKA (reference sequence). V trimming: 6 bases; J trimming: 4 bases; junction bases outside the gene matches: 12. CDR3 length: 15 amino acids. Here the CDR3 reads CSALDGDREGYGYTF. The CDR3, as DNA: TGCAGTGCCCTAGATGGGGACAGGGAGGGCTATGGCTACACCTTC.

The chain links TRBV5-1 to TRBJ2-3, with D possibly TRBD1 on 5 matching bases. The germline V gene encodes CDR1 SGHRS and CDR2 YFSETQ. The CDR3 runs to 18 residues. Trimming took 1 base from V and 5 from J, leaving 23 bases between them. DNA of the CDR3: TGCGCCAGCAGCTTGCCGCAGGGAAGGACCCTTTCGGGAGATACGCAGTATTTT. It yields the protein CASSLPQGRTLSGDTQYF.

The chain carries TRBV12-3 or TRBV12-4 and TRBJ1-5; TRBD1 might be the D (5 bases). This CDR3 spans 15 amino acids. V was shortened by 4 bases and J by 6 bases, with 16 bases between the two germline ends. Here the CDR3 reads CASSSGWGGTQPQHF. CDR3 nucleotide sequence: TGTGCCAGCAGTTCCGGCTGGGGGGGTACTCAGCCCCAGCATTTT.